Each of the 7 T cell receptor beta chains below was sequenced from the same sample in a study of identical twins. TCRdb reprocessed the 5' RACE reads via MiXCR and lists one record per CDR3 protein. The data show fewer than 450,000 distinct CDR3 sequences, with 9% seen just once and under 9.5% held by the top ten. The sequencing input was naive T cells sorted from blood. The receptor set was obtained from a woman in her fifties or sixties in good health.

The genes are TRBV6-1 and TRBJ2-1; D perhaps matches TRBD2 (6 bases). The CDR3 runs to 14 residues. Germline CDR1 is MNHNS and CDR2 is SASEGT. The germline V and J ends were trimmed by 8 bases and 1 base, with 12 bases remaining between them. This CDR3 reads CASGRDLSYNEQFF. DNA for the CDR3: TGTGCCAGCGGCCGGGACTTATCCTACAATGAGCAGTTCTTC.

This clonotype was observed many times. The chain has TRBV20-1 and TRBJ2-7; D may be TRBD2 (5 bases). Per the germline V gene, CDR1 is DFQATT and CDR2 is SNEGSKA (reference sequence). V was shortened by 1 base and J by 4 bases, with 11 bases between the two germline ends. This CDR3 has 13 residues. The CDR3 reads CSARGRGSYEQYF. In DNA, the CDR3 is TGCAGTGCTAGAGGGAGAGGGTCTTACGAGCAGTACTTC.

The J gene is TRBJ2-3, the V gene TRBV11-2; 12 bases fit TRBD2. Trimming took 4 bases from V and 5 from J; bases not matched to a gene: 10. This CDR3 spans 17 amino acids. Per the germline V gene, CDR1 is SGHAT and CDR2 is FQNNGV. The CDR3 sequence is CASSSATSGRRRDTQYF. CDR3 nucleotides: TGTGCCAGCAGCTCGGCCACTAGCGGGAGGAGGAGAGATACGCAGTATTTT.

This clonotype showed up many times. The chain combines TRBV5-1 with TRBJ2-3, with D unclear. Germline V CDR1 and CDR2: SGHRS, YFSETQ. The CDR3 runs to 15 residues. Trimming left V 4 bases short and J 0 bases short, with 12 bases between. The CDR3 loop is CASSVLSPSTDTQYF. The CDR3 DNA follows: TGCGCCAGCAGCGTCCTGTCCCCTAGCACAGATACGCAGTATTTT.

This clonotype was counted many times. The chain uses TRBV21-1 and TRBJ1-2; the table assigns TRBD1, which was not confirmed against the DNA. TRBV21-1 is marked as a pseudogene. This CDR3 comprises 14 residues. The CDR3: CASSKVSGASGYTF. The CDR3 coding sequence is TGTGCCAGCAGCAAAGTGTCGGGCGCTTCTGGCTACACCTTC.

This chain connects TRBV12-3 or TRBV12-4 to TRBJ2-2; 7 nucleotides align to TRBD2. The CDR3 consists of 17 residues. The V gene end was trimmed by 3 bases and the J gene end by 1 base; junction bases not matched to a gene: 8. The CDR3 is CASSLGGDGQNTGELFF. In DNA form, the CDR3 reads TGTGCCAGCAGTTTGGGGGGGGACGGTCAGAACACCGGGGAGCTGTTTTTT.

This chain connects TRBV19 to TRBJ2-7, with D possibly TRBD1 on 5 matching bases. From germline, CDR1 is LNHDA and CDR2 SQIVND (reference sequence). Trimming left V 10 bases short and J 6 bases short, with 13 bases between. The CDR3 covers 11 residues. In DNA form, the CDR3 reads TGTGCCACCTCACAGGCGCGCGAGCAGTACTTC. Translated: CATSQAREQYF.